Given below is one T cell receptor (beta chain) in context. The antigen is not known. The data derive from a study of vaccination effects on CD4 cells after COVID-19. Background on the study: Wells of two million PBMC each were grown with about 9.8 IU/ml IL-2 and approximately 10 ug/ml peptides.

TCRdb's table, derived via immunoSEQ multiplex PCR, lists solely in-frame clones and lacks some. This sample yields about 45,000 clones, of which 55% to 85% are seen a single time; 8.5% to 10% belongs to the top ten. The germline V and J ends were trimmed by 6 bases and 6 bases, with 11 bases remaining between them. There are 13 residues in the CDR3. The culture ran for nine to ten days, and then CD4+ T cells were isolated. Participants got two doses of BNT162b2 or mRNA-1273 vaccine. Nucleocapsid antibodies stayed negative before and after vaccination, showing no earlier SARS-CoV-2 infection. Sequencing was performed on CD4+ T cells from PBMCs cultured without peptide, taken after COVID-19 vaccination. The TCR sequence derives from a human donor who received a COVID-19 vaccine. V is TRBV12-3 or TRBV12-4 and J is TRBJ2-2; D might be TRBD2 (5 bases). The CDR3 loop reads CASSRGAPGELFF. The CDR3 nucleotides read TGTGCCAGCAGCCGGGGAGCCCCCGGGGAGCTGTTTTTT.